Following are 30 T cell receptor beta chains from one sample sequenced in a study of blood T cells in healthy people across ages. A sample-barcoded 5' primer and a J-beta primer mix were used in a second PCR of roughly 7 to 11 cycles. MiXCR was run by TCRdb on the 5' RACE reads, yielding one entry per CDR3 protein. This sample has over a million distinct CDR3 sequences, with less than 50% found just once. Material: blood. These receptors were obtained from a woman between 55 and 75 years old in good health.

The genes are TRBV18 and TRBJ2-1, with TRBD1 matching over 10 bases. The CDR3 is 14 residues long. From germline, CDR1 is KGHSH and CDR2 LQKENI. The ends lost 3 bases at V and 7 bases at J; junction bases unmatched: 3. The CDR3 nucleotides read TGTGCCAGCTCACCGGGACAGGGGTTGAATGAGCAGTTCTTC. Its translation: CASSPGQGLNEQFF.

This chain joins TRBV5-1 and TRBJ2-4; TRBD1 matches at 7 bases. The J call may be in error: the DNA end matches TRBJ2-7 better. The germline V gene encodes CDR1 SGHRS and CDR2 YFSETQ. The CDR3 length is 14 residues. CDR3 loop: CASSSTTGYYEQYF. The CDR3 DNA reads TGCGCCAGCAGCTCGACGACAGGGTACTACGAGCAGTACTTC.

The CDR3 sequence is CASSPGWSTGELFF. CDR3 DNA sequence: TGTGCCAGCTCCCCCGGATGGAGTACCGGGGAGCTGTTTTTT. The chain uses TRBV9 and TRBJ2-2; no definite D call. Germline CDR1 SGDLS, CDR2 YYNGEE. Between the trimmed V and J ends, which lost 7 bases and 5 bases, there was a span of 15 bases. The CDR3 extends over 14 amino acids.

V usage is TRBV4-2 and J usage is TRBJ2-7, with a tentative D call TRBD1 (5 bases). V lost 3 bases and J lost 6, with 12 bases in between. The CDR3 totals 13 residues. From germline, CDR1 is LGHNA and CDR2 YNFKEQ. CDR3 in amino acids: CASSQVRVGEQYF. The CDR3 DNA reads TGTGCCAGCAGCCAGGTCAGGGTAGGCGAGCAGTACTTC.

This chain links TRBV6-6 with TRBJ2-1; 7 bases line up with TRBD1. V lost 6 bases, J lost 10 bases, and 12 bases stayed unmatched. Germline V gene sequence: CDR1 MNHNY, CDR2 SVGAGI (reference sequence). This CDR3 has 14 amino acids. The CDR3 coding sequence is TGTGCCAGCAGCGACAGGGTGGCATTCCACGAGCAGTTCTTC. This gives the protein CASSDRVAFHEQFF.

The chain couples TRBV20-1 to TRBJ1-2, with no clear D. Between the trimmed V and J ends, which lost 1 base and 8 bases, there was a span of 14 bases. CDR3 length: 13 residues. Germline lookup yields CDR1 DFQATT and CDR2 SNEGSKA (reference sequence). CDR3 nucleotides: TGCAGTGCTAGAGCTATCGGAGGAACGGGCTACACCTTC. This encodes CSARAIGGTGYTF.

This chain links TRBV7-8 with TRBJ2-4, with TRBD2 matching over 10 bases. CDR3 length: 19 residues. Germline lookup yields CDR1 SGHVS and CDR2 FQNEAQ. The V and J ends lost 4 bases and 0 bases, in that order; junction bases with no gene match: 12. This CDR3 reads CASSSIRTSGALAKNIQYF. The CDR3 DNA follows: TGTGCCAGCAGCTCAATCAGGACTAGCGGAGCACTAGCCAAAAACATTCAGTACTTC.

V gene TRBV18 combines with J gene TRBJ2-4; no firm D call. The V gene lost 8 bases and the J gene lost 8 bases, with 16 bases spanning the gap. CDR1 is KGHSH, CDR2 LQKENI, per germline. The CDR3 is 13 residues long. The CDR3 is CASQSGQGDIQYF. CDR3 nucleotides: TGTGCCAGCCAGTCCGGCCAAGGAGACATTCAGTACTTC.

This chain uses TRBV4-1 with TRBJ2-5; D may be TRBD2 (5 bases). Trimming removed 4 bases at V and 2 bases at J, with 14 bases between. Per germline, CDR1 MGHRA and CDR2 YSYEKL. The CDR3 is 15 residues long. CDR3 sequence: CASSRSGGGQETQYF. The CDR3 nucleotides read TGCGCCAGCAGCCGAAGCGGCGGAGGACAAGAGACCCAGTACTTC.

This clonotype was detected only a few times. J is TRBJ2-7 and V is TRBV5-1; unclear D gene. The CDR3 is 16 amino acids. Trimming took 0 bases from V and 3 from J, leaving 16 bases between them. From germline, CDR1 is SGHRS and CDR2 YFSETQ. The CDR3 bases are TGCGCCAGCAGCTTGGAAACTAACTTTCGGATCTACGAGCAGTACTTC. It codes for CASSLETNFRIYEQYF.

This clonotype has a handful of counts. The rearrangement joins TRBV12-3 or TRBV12-4 to TRBJ2-3; D unclear. The V end lost 1 base, the J end lost 14 bases, and 19 bases lay between the germline ends. The CDR3 is 14 residues long. CDR3 nucleotides: TGTGCCAGCAGTTTAGTGACAAGTCGAGATCGCAGGTATTTT. Residues: CASSLVTSRDRRYF.

V and J are TRBV13 and TRBJ2-5; 10 positions match TRBD1. The DNA end favors TRBJ2-7, so the J call may be wrong. The CDR3 is 14 amino acids. Germline-derived CDR1 and CDR2 are PRHDT and FYEKMQ (reference sequence). The CDR3 sequence: CASRLGTGVGEQYF. Written as DNA, the CDR3 is TGTGCCAGTCGGCTAGGGACAGGGGTCGGCGAGCAGTACTTC.

The chain carries TRBV5-5 and TRBJ2-4; D is perhaps TRBD1 (6 bases). This CDR3 comprises 15 residues. From germline, CDR1 is SGHKS and CDR2 YYEKEE (reference sequence). V lost 4 bases and J lost 4, with 15 bases in between. The CDR3 DNA sequence: TGTGCCAGCAGCCCCAGGGACGGACAGAAAAACATTCAGTACTTC. Encoded protein: CASSPRDGQKNIQYF.

This clonotype was seen many times. The V gene is TRBV9, the J gene TRBJ2-3; D unresolved. V was clipped by 5 bases and J by 1 base, with 8 bases between them. CDR1 and CDR2 from the germline V gene are SGDLS and YYNGEE. The CDR3 is 13 residues long. The CDR3 region is CASSVDRTDTQYF. The CDR3 region has the DNA TGTGCCAGCAGTGTGGACCGCACAGATACGCAGTATTTT.

J is TRBJ2-1 and V is TRBV2, with D perhaps TRBD2 (5 bases). Germline CDR1 is SNHLY and CDR2 is FYNNEI. This CDR3 is 17 amino acids long. Trimming took off 4 bases at V and 10 bases at J, with 26 bases between the two ends. Here the CDR3 DNA reads TGTGCCAGCAGTGTGGGTCCTGCGGCGGGTAATAATTGGGAGCAGTTCTTC. Translating gives CASSVGPAAGNNWEQFF.

This chain uses TRBV6-5 with TRBJ2-3, with D tentatively TRBD1 (6 bases). The CDR3 extends over 13 amino acids. V was cut by 5 bases and J by 8 bases, with 14 bases left in between. Germline V gene lookup returns CDR1 MNHEY and CDR2 SVGAGI. The CDR3 nucleotides are TGTGCCAGCAGTGCCCCGGGACAACCTACGCAGTATTTT. Translating gives CASSAPGQPTQYF.

CDR3 in DNA: TGTGCCAGCAGTTTAGGACAGGGGACCCAAGAGACCCAGTACTTC. Its protein is CASSLGQGTQETQYF. The rearrangement uses TRBV12-3 or TRBV12-4 and TRBJ2-5; 8 positions agree with TRBD1. V lost 1 base, J lost 1 base, and 2 bases stayed unmatched. The CDR3 extends over 15 amino acids.

The genes are TRBV5-5 and TRBJ2-6; TRBD2 might be the D (6 bases). Trimming took 5 bases from V and 3 from J, leaving 24 bases between them. CDR3 length: 19 amino acids. Germline V gene data show CDR1 as SGHKS and CDR2 as YYEKEE (reference sequence). CDR3 protein: CASRWGGQGANVGANVLTF. The DNA for the CDR3 is TGTGCCAGCAGGTGGGGAGGACAAGGTGCAAACGTTGGGGCCAACGTCCTGACTTTC. Variable domain in full (rest from reference TRBV5-5 and TRBJ2-6): DAGVTQSPTHLIKTRGQQVTLRCSPISGHKSVSWYQQVLGQGPQFIFQYYEKEERGRGNFPDRFSARQFPNYSSELNVNALLLGDSALYLCASRWGGQGANVGANVLTFGAGSRLTVL.

The chain employs TRBV3-1 and TRBJ2-5; 11 nucleotides match TRBD2. Germline V gives CDR1 LGHDT, CDR2 YNNKEL (reference sequence). This CDR3 spans 16 amino acids. J lost 3 bases, V lost 3 bases, and 6 bases had no gene match. The CDR3, as DNA: TGTGCCAGCAGCCACACAACTAGCGGGGGAAAAGAGACCCAGTACTTC. It specifies CASSHTTSGGKETQYF.

As to this clonotype: The germline gene is not matched at one end of the junction; a read error may be the cause. The chain has TRBV6-5 and TRBJ2-6; D gene unclear. Per germline, CDR1 MNHEY and CDR2 SVGAGI. This CDR3 is built from 15 residues. Here the CDR3 DNA reads TGTGCCTGCAGTCTTACTCACTCTGGGGCCAACGTCCTGACTTTC. It translates to CACSLTHSGANVLTF.

This clonotype was picked up a small number of times. This chain joins TRBV12-3 or TRBV12-4 and TRBJ2-7; D is perhaps TRBD1 (6 bases). V lost 4 bases to trimming and J lost 0 bases, with 10 bases between them. This CDR3 contains 14 residues. CDR3 sequence: CASSSVGHSYEQYF. DNA of the CDR3: TGTGCCAGCAGTTCGGTGGGACACTCCTACGAGCAGTACTTC.

The V and J genes are TRBV20-1 and TRBJ2-5; tentative D call: TRBD1 (6 bases). Trimming left V 6 bases short and J 4 bases short, with 21 bases between. The CDR3 totals 15 residues. Per germline, CDR1 DFQATT and CDR2 SNEGSKA (reference sequence). The CDR3 DNA sequence: TGCAGTGCCAGACGACAGGCGATTTTGGGAGAGACCCAGTACTTC. Protein product: CSARRQAILGETQYF.

This clonotype was seen a few times. The V gene is TRBV7-9, the J gene TRBJ2-1; perhaps TRBD2 as D (6 bases). CDR1 SEHNR and CDR2 FQNEAQ come from the germline V gene (reference sequence). V lost 2 bases and J lost 6, with 14 bases in between. The CDR3 has 15 residues. The CDR3 nucleotides read TGTGCCAGCAGCTTAATAGCGGACCCCTTCAATGAGCAGTTCTTC. This encodes CASSLIADPFNEQFF. Complete variable domain (other parts from reference TRBV7-9 and TRBJ2-1): DTGVSQNPRHKITKRGQNVTFRCDPISEHNRLYWYRQTLGQGPEFLTYFQNEAQLEKSRLLSDRFSAERPKGSFSTLEIQRTEQGDSAMYLCASSLIADPFNEQFFGPGTRLTVL.

This clonotype was counted a single time. The V and J genes are TRBV4-3 and TRBJ2-5; D unresolved. Between the trimmed V and J ends, which lost 2 bases and 0 bases, there was a span of 10 bases. Germline CDR1 is LGHNA and CDR2 is YSLEER. CDR3 size: 15 residues. CDR3 residues: CASSQSFAYQETQYF. For the CDR3, the DNA is TGCGCCAGCAGCCAATCCTTCGCATACCAAGAGACCCAGTACTTC.

This sequence joins TRBV24-1 and TRBJ2-7, with D uncertain. The CDR3 consists of 12 residues. In germline, CDR1 is KGHDR, CDR2 SFDVKD. Deletions cut 2 bases from V and 5 bases from J, with 6 bases between. The CDR3 sequence: CATSDYGDEQYF. The CDR3 DNA is TGTGCCACCAGTGATTATGGTGACGAGCAGTACTTC.

The V call is TRBV5-6, the J call TRBJ2-3; 8 nucleotides align to TRBD1. Germline loops: CDR1 SGHDT, CDR2 YYEEEE. This CDR3 region has 17 residues. V trimming: 6 bases; J trimming: 4 bases; junction bases outside the gene matches: 16. In nucleotides, the CDR3 is TGTGCCAGCACTCGAATAGGATGGGACAGGCAATCAGATACGCAGTATTTT. Protein sequence: CASTRIGWDRQSDTQYF. The complete variable domain, with remaining parts taken from reference TRBV5-6 and TRBJ2-3, reads DAGVTQSPTHLIKTRGQQVTLRCSPKSGHDTVSWYQQALGQGPQFIFQYYEEEERQRGNFPDRFSGHQFPNYSSELNVNALLLGDSALYLCASTRIGWDRQSDTQYFGPGTRLTVL.

The CDR3, as DNA: TGTGCCAGCAGTTACGGGGGACAGGGTCGCACAGATACGCAGTATTTT. Its protein is CASSYGGQGRTDTQYF. This chain uses TRBV6-6 with TRBJ2-3; 9 bases match TRBD1. V shed 2 bases, J shed 1 base, and the junction held 4 bases outside the gene matches. Germline V gene sequence: CDR1 MNHNY, CDR2 SVGAGI (reference sequence). The CDR3 covers 16 residues.

The rearrangement uses TRBV6-1 and TRBJ1-2; no reliable D call. The CDR3 consists of 13 residues. The ends were cut back, 4 bases at V and 10 bases at J, with 16 bases in the middle. Germline CDR1 and CDR2: MNHNS and SASEGT. The CDR3: CASSAELPGDYTF. CDR3 DNA sequence: TGTGCCAGCAGTGCAGAACTTCCTGGGGACTACACCTTC.

This chain joins TRBV15 and TRBJ2-7, with D possibly matching TRBD1 (6 bases). This CDR3 contains 13 residues. The V gene lost 1 base and the J gene lost 3 bases, with 7 bases spanning the gap. Germline V gene lookup returns CDR1 LNHNV and CDR2 YYDKDF (reference sequence). The CDR3 nucleotides are TGTGCCACCAGCAGAGTGGACAGCTACGAGCAGTACTTC. This sequence encodes CATSRVDSYEQYF.

The chain links TRBV9 to TRBJ2-1; 7 bases align to TRBD2. Germline-derived CDR1 and CDR2 are SGDLS and YYNGEE. Trimming removed 0 bases from V and 7 bases from J; junction bases left unmatched: 10. The CDR3 has 16 amino acids. Written as DNA, the CDR3 is TGTGCCAGCAGCGTAGCCGGGGGAGGGCCAGGAAATGAGCAGTTCTTC. The encoded protein is CASSVAGGGPGNEQFF.